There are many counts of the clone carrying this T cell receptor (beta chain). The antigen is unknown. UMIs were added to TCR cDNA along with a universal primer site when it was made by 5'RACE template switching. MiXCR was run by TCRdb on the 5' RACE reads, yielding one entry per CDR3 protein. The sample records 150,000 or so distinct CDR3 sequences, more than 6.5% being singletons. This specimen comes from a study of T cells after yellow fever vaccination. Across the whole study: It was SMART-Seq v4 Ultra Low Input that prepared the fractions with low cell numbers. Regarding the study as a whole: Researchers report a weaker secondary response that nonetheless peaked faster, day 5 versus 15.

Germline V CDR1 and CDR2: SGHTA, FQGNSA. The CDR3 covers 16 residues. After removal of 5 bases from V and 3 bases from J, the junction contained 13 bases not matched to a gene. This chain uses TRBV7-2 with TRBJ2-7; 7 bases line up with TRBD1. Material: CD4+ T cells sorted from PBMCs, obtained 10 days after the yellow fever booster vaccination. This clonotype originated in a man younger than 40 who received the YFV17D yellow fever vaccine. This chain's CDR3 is CASSPGVSQGVYEQYF. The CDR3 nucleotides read TGTGCCAGCAGCCCAGGGGTTAGCCAGGGGGTCTACGAGCAGTACTTC.